The 29 T cell receptor beta chains reported below all come from one sample, sequenced in a study of blood T cell repertoires in COVID-19. Profiling relied on immunoSEQ multiplex PCR, and the TCRdb table lists in-frame clones only, not all of them. Found here are about 150,000 clones, approximately 80% of them singletons; the top ten hold roughly 2.8%. The sample consisted of peripheral blood. These receptors all stem from a woman aged 55-70 years with acute or convalescent COVID-19.

Here the CDR3 reads CASSLGTSTDTQYF. In DNA form, the CDR3 reads TGTGCCAGCAGCTTAGGGACTTCCACAGATACGCAGTATTTT. The V call is TRBV7-3, the J call TRBJ2-3, with D tentatively TRBD2 (6 bases). The CDR3 contains 14 residues. Trimming took 2 bases from V and 2 from J, leaving 8 bases between them. Germline V gives CDR1 SGHTA, CDR2 FQGTGA. The entire variable domain, with the rest obtained from reference TRBV7-3 and TRBJ2-3, is as follows: GAGVSQTPSNKVTEKGKYVELRCDPISGHTALYWYRQSLGQGPEFLIYFQGTGAADDSGLPNDRFFAVRPEGSVSTLKIQRTERGDSAVYLCASSLGTSTDTQYFGPGTRLTVL.

This rearrangement joins TRBV24-1 to TRBJ1-1; 8 bases are shared with TRBD1. V lost 9 bases and J lost 6; bases outside the gene matches: 17. Germline assignment: CDR1 KGHDR and CDR2 SFDVKD. The CDR3 runs 16 residues. The CDR3 coding sequence is TGTGCCACCCTGATAGACAGGGGTGAGTTTTGCGCTGAAGCTTTCTTT. The encoded protein is CATLIDRGEFCAEAFF.

The chain recombines TRBV6-5 with TRBJ2-1, with 9 bases lining up with TRBD2. V trimming: 0 bases; J trimming: 12 bases; junction bases outside the gene matches: 3. CDR1 MNHEY and CDR2 SVGAGI come from the germline V gene. This CDR3 is 13 amino acids long. CDR3 residues: CASSYSTTSGQFF. The CDR3 coding sequence is TGTGCCAGCAGTTACTCGACGACTAGCGGGCAGTTCTTC.

This clone is classed as medium-sized. This chain links TRBV10-3 with TRBJ2-2; the match to TRBD2 covers 7 bases. V was pared by 3 bases and J by 1 base, with 8 bases of the junction left unmatched. Germline V gene lookup returns CDR1 ENHRY and CDR2 SYGVKD. The CDR3 is 17 amino acids. The CDR3 bases are TGTGCCATCAGTGATGAAGAGAGCGGGGTGAACACCGGGGAGCTGTTTTTT. Its protein product is CAISDEESGVNTGELFF.

V is TRBV25-1 and J is TRBJ2-1, with TRBD2 as a possible D gene (6 bases). The CDR3 has 11 residues. Germline CDR1 reads MGHDK; CDR2 reads SYGVNS. V was trimmed by 8 bases and J by 9 bases, leaving 11 bases between them. The chain's CDR3 is CASGPGGEQFF. The CDR3 coding sequence is TGTGCCAGCGGCCCCGGGGGTGAGCAGTTCTTC.

The CDR3 loop reads CASSHPGTPYGYTF. CDR3 in DNA: TGTGCCAGCAGCCACCCCGGGACACCCTATGGCTACACCTTC. The chain is built from TRBV7-9 and TRBJ1-2; weak D call: TRBD1 (6 bases). Germline assignment: CDR1 SEHNR and CDR2 FQNEAQ (reference sequence). The germline V and J ends were trimmed by 5 bases and 4 bases, with 14 bases remaining between them. This CDR3 contains 14 residues.

The table lists this clone with a few counts. The chain is built from TRBV15 and TRBJ2-1; 9 bases are shared with TRBD1. Germline V CDR1 and CDR2: LNHNV, YYDKDF (reference sequence). CDR3 length equals 16 residues. V lost 1 base to trimming and J lost 4 bases; unmatched junction nucleotides: 5. The CDR3 region is CATSRVGQGPYNEQFF. CDR3 DNA sequence: TGTGCCACCAGCAGAGTGGGACAGGGCCCTTACAATGAGCAGTTCTTC. The full variable domain, rest sourced from reference TRBV15 and TRBJ2-1, is DAMVIQNPRYQVTQFGKPVTLSCSQTLNHNVMYWYQQKSSQAPKLLFHYYDKDFNNEADTPDNFQSRRPNTSFCFLDIRSPGLGDTAMYLCATSRVGQGPYNEQFFGPGTRLTVL.

The chain employs TRBV10-3 and TRBJ1-5, with 7 bases identical to TRBD1. Per the germline V gene, CDR1 is ENHRY and CDR2 is SYGVKD. The junction had 10 bases not matched to a gene; V was cut back by 5 bases and J by 3 bases. CDR3 size: 16 residues. The CDR3 bases are TGTGCCATCAGTTCTCTCAGGGACAGACACAATCAGCCCCAGCATTTT. As protein: CAISSLRDRHNQPQHF.

Regarding this clone: Germline is not matched at one junction end, which may reflect a read error. V is TRBV7-7 and J is TRBJ2-5; 8 bases are a match to TRBD1. The germline CDR1 and CDR2 sequences are SSHAT and FNYEAQ (reference sequence). The CDR3 totals 17 residues. The chain's CDR3 is CASSLGFPGTGQETQYF. CDR3 sequence (DNA): TGTGCTAGCAGCTTAGGCTTTCCCGGGACAGGTCAAGAGACCCAGTACTTC.

The chain couples TRBV9 to TRBJ2-3, with D tentatively TRBD2 (7 bases). This CDR3 has 13 amino acids. With 3 bases removed from V and 4 bases from J, the gap between germline ends came to 9 bases. Germline V gene lookup returns CDR1 SGDLS and CDR2 YYNGEE. The CDR3 spells CASSGGGSDTQYF. The CDR3 DNA sequence: TGTGCCAGCAGCGGGGGGGGCTCAGATACGCAGTATTTT.

CDR3 bases: TGTGCCACCAGCAGAGGGACACATAATGAAAAACTGTTTTTT. This gives the protein CATSRGTHNEKLFF. This chain links TRBV15 with TRBJ1-4, with a tentative D call TRBD1 (5 bases). The V end was cut by 1 base, the J end by 4 bases, with 7 bases between. Germline CDR1 LNHNV, CDR2 YYDKDF (reference sequence). There are 14 residues in the CDR3.

The V and J genes are TRBV4-2 and TRBJ2-1, with TRBD2 matching over 9 bases. This CDR3 is 18 amino acids long. Germline assignment: CDR1 LGHNA and CDR2 YNFKEQ. The V segment lost 1 base and the J segment 6 bases; nucleotides outside the gene matches: 13. The CDR3 region is CASSQVLTPGLALNEQFF. The CDR3 coding sequence is TGTGCCAGCAGCCAAGTCCTTACCCCGGGACTAGCTCTCAATGAGCAGTTCTTC.

The chain couples TRBV2 to TRBJ2-2; 12 bases line up with TRBD1. The V and J ends lost 6 bases and 6 bases, in that order; junction bases with no gene match: 8. CDR1 is SNHLY and CDR2 is FYNNEI in the germline V gene. This CDR3 has 16 amino acids. CDR3 nucleotides: TGTGCCAGCAGCCGTGGGGACAGGGGGCTGCCCGGGGAGCTGTTTTTT. Translation gives CASSRGDRGLPGELFF. The full variable domain, with the rest looked up from reference TRBV2 and TRBJ2-2, is EPEVTQTPSHQVTQMGQEVILRCVPISNHLYFYWYRQILGQKVEFLVSFYNNEISEKSEIFDDQFSVERPDGSNFTLKIRSTKLEDSAMYFCASSRGDRGLPGELFFGEGSRLTVL.

The chain links TRBV9 to TRBJ2-7, with D unclear. Germline V gives CDR1 SGDLS, CDR2 YYNGEE. V lost 0 bases to trimming and J lost 7 bases, with 8 bases between them. This CDR3 is 12 amino acids long. CDR3 region: CASSVVGGEQYF. CDR3 nucleotide sequence: TGTGCCAGCAGCGTAGTAGGCGGAGAGCAGTACTTC.

The chain couples TRBV24-1 to TRBJ1-1, with D possibly being TRBD1 (5 bases). Germline V lookup: CDR1 KGHDR, CDR2 SFDVKD. The V and J ends lost 3 bases and 3 bases respectively, with 7 bases between them. The CDR3 consists of 13 residues. The CDR3 loop reads CATSDPGYTEAFF. The CDR3 region has the DNA TGTGCCACCAGTGATCCAGGGTACACTGAAGCTTTCTTT.

The chain is built from TRBV7-9 and TRBJ1-1, with D perhaps TRBD1 (5 bases). Between the trimmed V and J ends, which lost 0 bases and 2 bases, there was a span of 10 bases. The V gene's germline CDR1 is SEHNR and CDR2 FQNEAQ (reference sequence). CDR3 length: 15 amino acids. The CDR3 DNA reads as TGTGCCAGCAGCTTAGCGCTACAGGTTAACACTGAAGCTTTCTTT. Encoded protein: CASSLALQVNTEAFF.

This clone was seen a handful of times. The chain combines TRBV6-6 with TRBJ1-1; 7 bases line up with TRBD1. Trimming took 2 bases from V and 3 from J; bases not matched to a gene: 3. Germline V gene lookup returns CDR1 MNHNY and CDR2 SVGAGI (reference sequence). CDR3 size: 14 residues. The CDR3 DNA is TGTGCCAGCAGTTACGAGGGGGCGGACACTGAAGCTTTCTTT. This sequence encodes CASSYEGADTEAFF.

This chain uses TRBV7-2 with TRBJ2-5, with 7 nucleotides matching TRBD2. The trim removed 5 bases at V and 1 base at J, leaving 10 bases unmatched. This CDR3 contains 16 residues. CDR1 and CDR2 from the germline V gene are SGHTA and FQGNSA. The CDR3 nucleotides read TGTGCCAGCAGCGTAGGGAAGCGGGGACTCCAAGAGACCCAGTACTTC. Translated: CASSVGKRGLQETQYF.

In its sample, this clone was seen once. The V and J genes are TRBV5-6 and TRBJ2-1; 7 positions match TRBD1. The CDR3 totals 14 residues. Looked up from germline, CDR1 is SGHDT and CDR2 is YYEEEE. V shed 4 bases, J shed 9 bases, and the junction held 10 bases outside the gene matches. CDR3 sequence (DNA): TGTGCCAGCAGCCCCAGACAGGGACGGGGTGAGCAGTTCTTC. It codes for CASSPRQGRGEQFF.

The chain couples TRBV5-6 to TRBJ1-2; 8 bases fit TRBD1. J was trimmed by 7 bases and V by 0 bases; bases with no gene match: 5. This CDR3 is 14 amino acids long. Germline lookup yields CDR1 SGHDT and CDR2 YYEEEE. CDR3 loop: CASSLVGQGVGYTF. The CDR3 region has the DNA TGTGCCAGCAGCTTGGTCGGACAGGGCGTTGGCTACACCTTC.

V gene TRBV12-3 or TRBV12-4 combines with J gene TRBJ1-3; D ambiguous. The CDR3 consists of 13 residues. The V end was cut by 9 bases, the J end by 2 bases, with 11 bases between. The CDR3 is CASSLRAGNTIYF. In DNA, the CDR3 is TGTGCCAGTTCGTTACGGGCTGGAAACACCATATATTTT.

The V call is TRBV27, the J call TRBJ1-2; possible D gene TRBD1, 5 bases. V lost 4 bases, J lost 0 bases, and 15 bases lay in between. The CDR3 loop spans 16 amino acids. Germline-derived CDR1 and CDR2 are MNHEY and SMNVEV (reference sequence). CDR3 loop: CASSSPRQTTNYGYTF. For the CDR3, the DNA is TGTGCCAGCAGTTCCCCTCGACAGACAACTAACTATGGCTACACCTTC.

The chain joins TRBV19 to TRBJ2-3, with 12 positions matching TRBD2. V was clipped by 4 bases and J by 1 base; unmatched bases: 6. This CDR3 spans 17 amino acids. The germline V gene has CDR1 LNHDA and CDR2 SQIVND (reference sequence). CDR3 in amino acids: CASSTLAGGPGTDTQYF. In DNA form, the CDR3 reads TGTGCCAGTAGTACTCTAGCGGGGGGGCCGGGCACAGATACGCAGTATTTT.

The chain links TRBV29-1 to TRBJ2-3; 12 positions agree with TRBD1. This CDR3 is built from 15 residues. J was trimmed by 1 base and V by 6 bases; bases with no gene match: 5. Per germline, CDR1 SQVTM and CDR2 ANQGSEA. CDR3 nucleotides: TGCAGCGTCACCGGGACAGGGGGCGGCACAGATACGCAGTATTTT. This gives the protein CSVTGTGGGTDTQYF.

The chain links TRBV6-5 to TRBJ1-5, with D possibly being TRBD1 (6 bases). Trimming left V 6 bases short and J 7 bases short, with 16 bases between. CDR1 and CDR2 from the germline V gene are MNHEY and SVGAGI. The CDR3 runs 14 residues. The CDR3 DNA is TGTGCCAGCAGACAGGGTTTCGGAAACCAGCCCCAGCATTTT. Its protein is CASRQGFGNQPQHF.

The gene calls are TRBV5-1 and TRBJ1-1; D not certain. CDR1 is SGHRS, CDR2 YFSETQ, per germline. Trimming left V 1 base short and J 2 bases short, with 15 bases between. This CDR3 has 16 amino acids. Here the CDR3 DNA reads TGCGCCAGCAGCTTGCCGATTGGGGAGGCAAACACTGAAGCTTTCTTT. Its protein product is CASSLPIGEANTEAFF.

This chain connects TRBV27 to TRBJ2-7, with a weak D call TRBD2 (6 bases). The CDR3 runs 14 residues. Germline V lookup: CDR1 MNHEY, CDR2 SMNVEV (reference sequence). The ends were cut back, 6 bases at V and 5 bases at J, with 17 bases in the middle. This CDR3 is CASRSLGGSHEQYF. DNA for the CDR3: TGTGCCAGCAGAAGTCTAGGAGGGTCCCACGAGCAGTACTTC.

This clone came up a few times. The chain carries TRBV19 and TRBJ2-7, with no clear D. Germline CDR1 and CDR2: LNHDA and SQIVND (reference sequence). This CDR3 spans 12 amino acids. V was pared by 5 bases and J by 3 bases, with 8 bases between. Written as DNA, the CDR3 is TGTGCCAGTAGTGACACCTTCTACGAGCAGTACTTC. It encodes CASSDTFYEQYF.

This chain uses TRBV29-1 with TRBJ2-2, with D possibly matching TRBD2 (6 bases). In germline, CDR1 is SQVTM, CDR2 ANQGSEA. Trimming cost V 7 bases and J 3 bases, with 15 bases left between them. This CDR3 contains 14 residues. The CDR3 loop reads CSAPRDSYTGELFF. CDR3 in DNA: TGCAGCGCCCCACGGGACTCTTACACCGGGGAGCTGTTTTTT.